This T cell receptor beta chain is drawn from a study of shared clonotypes between healthy human individuals. Methods used by the authors: Filtering differed since immunoSEQ provided only junctions, with no quality scores. TCRdb's copy holds only in-frame clones and misses some; the assay was immunoSEQ multiplex PCR. V, J and clone size are those of that table, while D and trimming were read from the DNA. The data contain around 500,000 clones, approximately 80% of them seen just once; the ten biggest clones take up 13%. Germline V gives CDR1 SGHTA, CDR2 FQGNSA. The germline V and J ends were trimmed by 1 base and 0 bases, with 8 bases remaining between them. The CDR3 loop spans 15 amino acids.

Sequencing was performed on PBMCs. The receptor was derived from a woman aged 40 to 50 in good health. Some clones in this sample may be carry-over from other donors' samples. The chain is built from TRBV7-2 and TRBJ2-3; D unclear. CDR3 in amino acids: CASSLDRLSTDTQYF. The CDR3 DNA follows: TGTGCCAGCAGCTTAGATAGACTCAGCACAGATACGCAGTATTTT.